The rows below give T cell receptor beta chains drawn from one sample of a study of blood T cell repertoires in COVID-19. TCRdb's copy holds only in-frame clones and misses some; the assay was immunoSEQ multiplex PCR. The table has around 200,000 clones, 86% seen once. The sequencing sample was made of PBMCs or T cells enriched from blood (not recorded which). These receptors originate from a man in his forties with acute COVID-19. Both conserved end residues are part of each CDR3. The D gene is left open where the match is weak. Size is omitted from some rows. Given values are once, few, many or a class for expanded clones.

J,size,D,V,DNA,CDR3
TRBJ2-2,.,.,TRBV28,TGTGCCAGCAGTTCCCGCCGAACAGGGGGGGAGCTGTTTTTT,CASSSRRTGGELFF
TRBJ1-5,.,.,TRBV9,TGTGCCAGCAGCGTAGCTGTAGGCGAGGATCAGCCCCAGCATTTT,CASSVAVGEDQPQHF
TRBJ1-1,once,.,TRBV21-1,TGTGCCAGCAGCCGGGGGGGCCTCGCTTCTGGAGCTTTCTTT,CASSRGGLASGAFF
TRBJ1-5,.,.,TRBV19,TGTGCCAGTAGTATTCTCGGCGGACTCAATCAGCCCCAGCATTTT,CASSILGGLNQPQHF
TRBJ2-5,.,TRBD2,TRBV2,TGTGCCAGCAGTGAATATGCTAGCGGGAGAGAGACCCAGTACTTC,CASSEYASGRETQYF
TRBJ2-7,.,TRBD2,TRBV9,TGTGCCAGCAGCGTTACTAGCGGCCTCTCCTACGAGCAGTACTTC,CASSVTSGLSYEQYF
TRBJ1-2,.,.,TRBV7-2,TGTGCCAGCAGCTTAGAATGGCTTGGCTACACCTTC,CASSLEWLGYTF
TRBJ1-5,.,.,TRBV2,TGTGCCAGCAGGGCGGGTCTCAATCAGCCCCAGCATTTT,CASRAGLNQPQHF
TRBJ2-7,.,.,TRBV3-1/TRBV3-2,TGTGCCAGCAGCCAAGGACTCGGCTATAGTGTCTACGAGCAGTACTTC,CASSQGLGYSVYEQYF
TRBJ2-1,.,TRBD2,TRBV19,TGTGCCACCAAACTAGCGTGGAGCTCCTACAATGAGCAGTTCTTC,CATKLAWSSYNEQFF
TRBJ2-7,.,.,TRBV28,TGTGCCAGCACCACGACTAGCTACGAGCAGTACTTC,CASTTTSYEQYF
TRBJ1-2,.,TRBD1,TRBV5-8,TGTGCCAGCAGCTTGGACAGGGGTCATGGCTACACCTTC,CASSLDRGHGYTF
TRBJ2-7,.,TRBD2,TRBV6-5,TGTGCCAGCAGATTGAGCGGGGGGGGTCGATACGAGCAGTACTTC,CASRLSGGGRYEQYF
TRBJ1-4,.,TRBD1,TRBV7-8,TGTGCCAGCAGCGGAGAACAGGGGTTTGGGGAAAAACTGTTTTTT,CASSGEQGFGEKLFF
TRBJ1-1,.,.,TRBV7-9,TGTGCCAGCAGCCCAAAGGCTTCCCGCGGGCACACTGAAGCTTTCTTT,CASSPKASRGHTEAFF
TRBJ2-2,many,TRBD1,TRBV5-1,TGCGCCAGCAGCTTAGGGACAGGGAGAGGGGAGCTGTTTTTT,CASSLGTGRGELFF
TRBJ1-1,once,.,TRBV15,TGTGCCACCAGCAGAGGTCAGGCGAACACTGAAGCTTTCTTT,CATSRGQANTEAFF
TRBJ1-6,.,TRBD1,TRBV2,TGTGCCAGCAGTTCCCGACAGGGTCCCTCACCCCTCCACTTT,CASSSRQGPSPLHF
TRBJ2-5,.,.,TRBV30,TGTGCCCGTGGCAATCAAGAGACCCAGTACTTC,CARGNQETQYF
TRBJ1-6,.,.,TRBV7-9,TGTGCCAGCAGCTTAGCGCAGGTCGATGGTCCCCTCCACTTT,CASSLAQVDGPLHF
TRBJ1-6,once,TRBD1,TRBV28,TGTGCCAGCAGTTTATGGGACAGGGACAACTCACCCCTCCACTTT,CASSLWDRDNSPLHF
TRBJ2-1,once,.,TRBV7-3,TGTGCCAGCAGCTTAACCAGTTCTAGCGATGAGCAGTTCTTC,CASSLTSSSDEQFF
TRBJ2-5,.,TRBD2,TRBV30,TGTGCCTGGTTACTAGCGGGAGGGCGGAAGACCCAGTACTTC,CAWLLAGGRKTQYF
TRBJ1-2,once,.,TRBV6-5,TGTGCCAGCAGCTCCCGAGCGTCCCTGGGCTACACCTTC,CASSSRASLGYTF
TRBJ2-3,.,.,TRBV28,TGTGCCAGCATCCCCCCGGCAGGGAACCCAGATACGCAGTATTTT,CASIPPAGNPDTQYF
TRBJ1-2,.,.,TRBV12-3/TRBV12-4,TGTGCCAGCAGTTTGACATCTAACTATGGCTACACCTTC,CASSLTSNYGYTF
TRBJ2-1,.,TRBD2,TRBV4-1,TGCGCCAGTCGTCCGGGGGGGTTCTACAATGAGCAGTTCTTC,CASRPGGFYNEQFF
TRBJ2-7,.,.,TRBV11-3,TGTGCCAGCAGCTTAGGGCGGGGCCACGAGCAGTACTTC,CASSLGRGHEQYF
TRBJ2-5,.,TRBD1,TRBV29-1,TGCAGCACTCCAGACAGGGGGCGCGGAGAGACCCAGTACTTC,CSTPDRGRGETQYF
TRBJ2-2,.,TRBD2,TRBV11-2,TGTGCCAGCAGCGCAAAGCTAGCGGGAGGGCCCAGTTGGGAGCTGTTTTTT,CASSAKLAGGPSWELFF
TRBJ1-3,.,TRBD1,TRBV19,TGTGCCAGTAGTGACTCCAGGACAGGCGACTCTGGAAACACCATATATTTT,CASSDSRTGDSGNTIYF
TRBJ2-5,.,.,TRBV7-8,TGTGCCAGCAGCTTAGAAGTGGGGAGCCAAGAGACCCAGTACTTC,CASSLEVGSQETQYF
TRBJ2-1,.,TRBD2,TRBV2,TGTGCCAGCAGTGAAGCGTCTAGCGGGATTAGTGAGCAGTTCTTC,CASSEASSGISEQFF